This passage covers 12 T cell receptor beta chains from one sample sequenced in a study of T cell responses to AZD1222 COVID-19 vaccine. Sequencing was performed with immunoSEQ multiplex PCR; in TCRdb, only in-frame clones are kept and a portion is missing. The table includes around 47,000 clones, around three quarters detected once. This specimen was peripheral blood, taken 28 days after the second dose of the MenACWY control vaccine. These receptors were taken from an adult who received the MenACWY meningococcal vaccine as a control.

The V call is TRBV10-1, the J call TRBJ2-1, with 9 bases identical to TRBD2. J gave up 8 bases and V 5 bases, and 7 bases lay outside the gene matches. The CDR3 length is 14 residues. Germline V gene data show CDR1 as WNHNN and CDR2 as SYGVQD (reference sequence). The CDR3 nucleotides read TGCGCCAGCAGTCGGCTAGCGGGGAACGATGAGCAGTTCTTC. Translation gives CASSRLAGNDEQFF.

V gene TRBV18 combines with J gene TRBJ1-1; 10 bases are shared with TRBD1. Germline loops: CDR1 KGHSH, CDR2 LQKENI. The CDR3 runs 16 residues. V trimming: 6 bases; J trimming: 0 bases; junction bases outside the gene matches: 7. CDR3 in DNA: TGTGCCAGCTCTCGACAGGGGGCAGGATTGAACACTGAAGCTTTCTTT. This sequence encodes CASSRQGAGLNTEAFF.

The chain employs TRBV12-5 and TRBJ2-2; 9 bases agree with TRBD1. The germline V gene has CDR1 LGHNT and CDR2 FRNRAP. The ends lost 2 bases at V and 5 bases at J; junction bases unmatched: 9. The CDR3 spans 17 residues. CDR3 nucleotide sequence: TGTGCTAGTGGTTTGCCCACCATGACAGGGGGGACCGGGGAGCTGTTTTTT. Its protein product is CASGLPTMTGGTGELFF.

The chain joins TRBV19 to TRBJ1-5; TRBD1 might be the D (6 bases). Trimming took 6 bases from V and 7 from J, leaving 16 bases between them. Germline-derived CDR1 and CDR2 are LNHDA and SQIVND (reference sequence). CDR3 size: 14 residues. The DNA of the CDR3 is TGTGCCAGTAGCACATGGGGGGCGAGACAGCCCCAGCATTTT. It is translated as CASSTWGARQPQHF.

This chain links TRBV7-9 with TRBJ1-1, with D perhaps TRBD1 (5 bases). There are 14 residues in the CDR3. The germline V gene has CDR1 SEHNR and CDR2 FQNEAQ (reference sequence). Trimming removed 5 bases at V and 3 bases at J, with 13 bases between. The CDR3 region has the DNA TGTGCCAGCAGCCCCGGGGCCTGGGACACTGAAGCTTTCTTT. Amino acid sequence: CASSPGAWDTEAFF.

This chain connects TRBV6-4 to TRBJ1-1, with 7 positions matching TRBD1. This CDR3 has 14 amino acids. The junction had 7 bases not matched to a gene; V was cut back by 5 bases and J by 4 bases. Germline assignment: CDR1 MRHNA and CDR2 SNTAGT. The CDR3 loop reads CASSKETGITEAFF. The CDR3 DNA sequence: TGTGCCAGCAGTAAAGAGACAGGGATCACTGAAGCTTTCTTT.

This clone was counted only a few times. CDR3 nucleotides: TGTGCCAGCAGCCCTCAGCGAGCGGGGGGCGGAACCGGGGAGCTGTTTTTT. Its protein is CASSPQRAGGGTGELFF. The chain employs TRBV6-2 or TRBV6-3 and TRBJ2-2; 9 positions match TRBD2. Germline V gene lookup returns CDR1 MNHEY and CDR2 SVGEGT. The CDR3 runs 17 residues. Trimming cost V 6 bases and J 5 bases; bases outside gene matches: 13.

This clone showed up many times. The chain links TRBV2 to TRBJ1-1, with D perhaps matching TRBD1 (6 bases). V was pared by 4 bases and J by 1 base, with 13 bases between. The CDR3 is made up of 15 amino acids. Germline V gives CDR1 SNHLY, CDR2 FYNNEI. CDR3 nucleotides: TGTGCCAGCAGTGCAAGGACAGTAGGGAACACTGAAGCTTTCTTT. This translates into CASSARTVGNTEAFF. The full variable domain, completed using reference TRBV2 and TRBJ1-1, is EPEVTQTPSHQVTQMGQEVILRCVPISNHLYFYWYRQILGQKVEFLVSFYNNEISEKSEIFDDQFSVERPDGSNFTLKIRSTKLEDSAMYFCASSARTVGNTEAFFGQGTRLTVV.

The chain has TRBV28 and TRBJ1-2, with a possible D match to TRBD1 (6 bases). This CDR3 has 13 amino acids. Germline CDR1 and CDR2: MDHEN and SYDVKM. Trimming removed 7 bases from V and 4 bases from J, with 13 bases in between. The CDR3: CASKEGGGYGYTF. The CDR3 DNA reads TGTGCCAGCAAGGAGGGGGGCGGCTATGGCTACACCTTC.

This sequence joins TRBV19 and TRBJ2-1; TRBD1 matches at 8 bases. The CDR3 extends over 17 amino acids. Germline lookup yields CDR1 LNHDA and CDR2 SQIVND (reference sequence). V gave up 1 base and J gave up 5 bases; unmatched junction bases: 10. The chain's CDR3 is CASSIGSADRGNNEQFF. The CDR3 coding sequence is TGTGCCAGTAGTATAGGATCCGCCGACAGGGGTAACAATGAGCAGTTCTTC.

This chain joins TRBV6-5 and TRBJ2-1; possible D gene TRBD1, 5 bases. Germline V gene data show CDR1 as MNHEY and CDR2 as SVGAGI. The CDR3 totals 14 residues. With 3 bases removed from V and 12 bases from J, the gap between germline ends came to 18 bases. Here the CDR3 DNA reads TGTGCCAGCAGTTATGGTTTGGGGCCCTTTGGGCAGTTCTTC. It codes for CASSYGLGPFGQFF.

In its sample, this clone was seen a few times. The chain has TRBV2 and TRBJ1-2; weak D call: TRBD1 (6 bases). The germline CDR1 and CDR2 sequences are SNHLY and FYNNEI. CDR3 length: 12 residues. V shed 5 bases and J shed 7 bases, with 11 bases lying between them. The chain's CDR3 is CASSQQGRGYTF. The CDR3 coding sequence is TGTGCCAGCAGTCAACAGGGTCGTGGCTACACCTTC.